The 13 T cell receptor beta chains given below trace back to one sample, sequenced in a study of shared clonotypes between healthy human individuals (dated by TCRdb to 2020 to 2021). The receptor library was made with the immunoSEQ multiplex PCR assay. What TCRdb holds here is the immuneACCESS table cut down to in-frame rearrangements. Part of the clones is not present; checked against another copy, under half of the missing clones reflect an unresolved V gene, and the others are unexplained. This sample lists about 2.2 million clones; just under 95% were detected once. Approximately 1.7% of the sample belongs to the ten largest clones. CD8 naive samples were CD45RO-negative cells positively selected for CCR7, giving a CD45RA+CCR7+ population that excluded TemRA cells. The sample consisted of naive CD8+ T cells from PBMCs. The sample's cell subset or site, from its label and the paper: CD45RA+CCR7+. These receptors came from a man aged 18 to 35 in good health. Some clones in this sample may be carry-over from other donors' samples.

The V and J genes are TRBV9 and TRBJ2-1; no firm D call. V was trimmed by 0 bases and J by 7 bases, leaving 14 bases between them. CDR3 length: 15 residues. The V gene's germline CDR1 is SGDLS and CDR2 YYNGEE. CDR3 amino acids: CASSVAGLPLNEQFF. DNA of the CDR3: TGTGCCAGCAGCGTAGCAGGTCTGCCGTTGAATGAGCAGTTCTTC. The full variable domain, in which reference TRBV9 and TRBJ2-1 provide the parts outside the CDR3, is DSGVTQTPKHLITATGQRVTLRCSPRSGDLSVYWYQQSLDQGLQFLIQYYNGEERAKGNILERFSAQQFPDLHSELNLSSLELGDSALYFCASSVAGLPLNEQFFGPGTRLTVL.

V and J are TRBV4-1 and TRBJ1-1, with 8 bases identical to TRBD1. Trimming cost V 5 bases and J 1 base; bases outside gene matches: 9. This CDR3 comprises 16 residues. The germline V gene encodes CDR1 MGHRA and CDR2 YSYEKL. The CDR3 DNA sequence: TGCGCCAGCAGCTTTCGGGGGACAGGCCCGAACACTGAAGCTTTCTTT. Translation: CASSFRGTGPNTEAFF.

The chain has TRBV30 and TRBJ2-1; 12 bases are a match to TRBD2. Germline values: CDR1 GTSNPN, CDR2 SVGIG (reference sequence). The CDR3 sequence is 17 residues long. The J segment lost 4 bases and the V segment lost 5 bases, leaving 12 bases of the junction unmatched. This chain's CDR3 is CAWEGIGTSGLYNEQFF. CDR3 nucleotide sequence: TGTGCCTGGGAGGGGATCGGGACTAGCGGGCTATACAATGAGCAGTTCTTC.

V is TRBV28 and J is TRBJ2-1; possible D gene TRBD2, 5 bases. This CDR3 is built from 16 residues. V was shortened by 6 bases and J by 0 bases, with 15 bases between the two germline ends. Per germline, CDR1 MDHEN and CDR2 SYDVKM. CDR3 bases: TGTGCCAGCAGATCTATTAAGGCGGGCTCCTACAATGAGCAGTTCTTC. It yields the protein CASRSIKAGSYNEQFF.

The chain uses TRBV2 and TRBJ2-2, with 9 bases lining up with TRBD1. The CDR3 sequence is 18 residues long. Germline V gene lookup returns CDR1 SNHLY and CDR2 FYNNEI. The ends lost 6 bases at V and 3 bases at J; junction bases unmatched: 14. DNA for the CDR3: TGTGCCAGCAGAGACCACCGGGACAGGGTAGATGACACCGGGGAGCTGTTTTTT. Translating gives CASRDHRDRVDDTGELFF.

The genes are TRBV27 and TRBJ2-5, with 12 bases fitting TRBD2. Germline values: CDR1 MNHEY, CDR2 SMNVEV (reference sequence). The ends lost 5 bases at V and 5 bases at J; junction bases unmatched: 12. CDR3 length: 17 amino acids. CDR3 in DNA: TGTGCCAGCAGTCCCATCCTAGCGGGAGGGCCGGGCGAGACCCAGTACTTC. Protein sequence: CASSPILAGGPGETQYF.

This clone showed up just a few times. The CDR3 spells CASSTRTGATAAGSYEQYF. The CDR3 DNA follows: TGTGCCAGTAGTACGAGGACAGGGGCCACAGCGGCGGGTTCCTACGAGCAGTACTTC. The genes are TRBV19 and TRBJ2-7; 9 positions match TRBD1. The CDR3 spans 19 residues. Germline values: CDR1 LNHDA, CDR2 SQIVND (reference sequence). With 4 bases clipped from V and 1 base from J, the junction kept 17 bases outside the gene matches. Complete variable domain (other parts from reference TRBV19 and TRBJ2-7): DGGITQSPKYLFRKEGQNVTLSCEQNLNHDAMYWYRQDPGQGLRLIYYSQIVNDFQKGDIAEGYSVSREKKESFPLTVTSAQKNPTAFYLCASSTRTGATAAGSYEQYFGPGTRLTVT.

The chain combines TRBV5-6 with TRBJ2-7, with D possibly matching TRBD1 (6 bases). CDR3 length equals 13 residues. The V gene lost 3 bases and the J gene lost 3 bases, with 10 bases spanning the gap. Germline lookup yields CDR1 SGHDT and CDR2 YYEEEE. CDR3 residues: CASSWDINYEQYF. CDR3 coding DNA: TGTGCCAGCAGCTGGGACATTAACTACGAGCAGTACTTC. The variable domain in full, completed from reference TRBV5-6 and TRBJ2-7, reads DAGVTQSPTHLIKTRGQQVTLRCSPKSGHDTVSWYQQALGQGPQFIFQYYEEEERQRGNFPDRFSGHQFPNYSSELNVNALLLGDSALYLCASSWDINYEQYFGPGTRLTVT.

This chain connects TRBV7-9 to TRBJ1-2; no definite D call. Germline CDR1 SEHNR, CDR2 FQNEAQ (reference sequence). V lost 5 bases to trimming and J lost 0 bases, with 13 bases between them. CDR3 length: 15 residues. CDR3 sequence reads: CASSVGRSTNYGYTF. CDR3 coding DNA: TGTGCCAGCAGCGTCGGACGTTCAACTAACTATGGCTACACCTTC.

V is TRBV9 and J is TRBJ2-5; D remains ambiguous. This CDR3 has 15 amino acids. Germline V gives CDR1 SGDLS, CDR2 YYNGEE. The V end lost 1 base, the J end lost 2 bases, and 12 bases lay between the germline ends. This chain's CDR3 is CASSVRSAGQETQYF. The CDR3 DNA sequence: TGTGCCAGCAGCGTAAGGTCGGCCGGACAAGAGACCCAGTACTTC.

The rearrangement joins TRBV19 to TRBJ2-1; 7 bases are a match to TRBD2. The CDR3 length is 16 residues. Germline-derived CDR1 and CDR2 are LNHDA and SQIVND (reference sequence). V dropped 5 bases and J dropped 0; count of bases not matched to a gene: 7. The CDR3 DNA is TGTGCCAGTAGTGTCCCTAGCGGCAGCTCCTACAATGAGCAGTTCTTC. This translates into CASSVPSGSSYNEQFF.

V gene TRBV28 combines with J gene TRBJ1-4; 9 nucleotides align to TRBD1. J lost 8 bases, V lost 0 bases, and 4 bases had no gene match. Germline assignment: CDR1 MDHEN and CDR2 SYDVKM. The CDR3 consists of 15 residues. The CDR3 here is CASSLWGQGGEKLFF. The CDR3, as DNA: TGTGCCAGCAGTTTATGGGGACAGGGCGGCGAAAAACTGTTTTTT. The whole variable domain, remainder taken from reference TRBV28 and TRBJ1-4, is DVKVTQSSRYLVKRTGEKVFLECVQDMDHENMFWYRQDPGLGLRLIYFSYDVKMKEKGDIPEGYSVSREKKERFSLILESASTNQTSMYLCASSLWGQGGEKLFFGSGTQLSVL.

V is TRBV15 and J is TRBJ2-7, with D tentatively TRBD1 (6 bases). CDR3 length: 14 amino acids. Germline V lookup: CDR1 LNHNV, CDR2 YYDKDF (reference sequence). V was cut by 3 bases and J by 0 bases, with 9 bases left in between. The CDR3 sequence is CATSSRDNSYEQYF. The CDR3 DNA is TGTGCCACCAGCAGCCGGGACAACTCCTACGAGCAGTACTTC.